This TCR beta chain emerged from a study of PD-1 blockade in classical Hodgkin lymphoma. Findings and limits, study-wide: Nothing has yet pinned down what causes the repertoire differences, possibly disease activity or prior therapy. A significant rise in TCR diversity by C4D1 was seen for CD4+ but not CD8+ cells.

As to this clone: Its antigen remains unknown.

All the patients suffered relapse after autologous stem cell transplantation, and brentuximab vedotin exposure differed. Best responses included complete response and partial response; otherwise, the best response was progressive disease. Produced via immunoSEQ multiplex PCR; TCRdb's table is partial and in-frame only. The sample lists about 98,000 clones; roughly four fifths were seen once. This CDR3 comprises 15 residues. V was clipped by 2 bases and J by 1 base; unmatched bases: 1. Looked up from germline, CDR1 is SGDLS and CDR2 is YYNGEE. This clonotype originated in a human donor with classical Hodgkin lymphoma. This chain links TRBV9 with TRBJ2-3; TRBD2 matches 10 bases. The sample here was peripheral blood mononuclear cells (PBMCs), taken before the second cycle of nivolumab. Here the CDR3 DNA reads TGTGCCAGCAGCGTTCTAGCGGGAGGCACAGATACGCAGTATTTT. Amino acid sequence: CASSVLAGGTDTQYF.